A single sample gave rise to the 18 T cell receptor beta chains below, sequenced in a study of OX40 agonist ivuxolimab in advanced cancers. The protocol used for the library was the immunoSEQ multiplex PCR assay. Sourced from immuneACCESS, this table was stored by TCRdb with only in-frame sequences that have V and J called. A share of the clones is absent; for the studies checked, an unresolved V gene accounts for under half, and the remainder has no known explanation. In this sample the table shows 85,000 to 90,000 clones, roughly 92% of which occur a single time. The ten largest make up around 1.1% of the sample. Sequences were derived from CD4+ or CD8+ T cells sorted from blood, sampled in a trial of the OX40 agonist ivuxolimab. The source is an adult with an advanced solid tumor such as melanoma, head and neck, liver or kidney cancer.

V and J are TRBV5-1 and TRBJ2-6; no clear D gene. The germline CDR1 and CDR2 sequences are SGHRS and YFSETQ. V was clipped by 1 base and J by 0 bases, with 5 bases between them. The CDR3 contains 15 residues. CDR3: CASSLLSSGANVLTF. The DNA of the CDR3 is TGCGCCAGCAGCTTGCTTAGCTCTGGGGCCAACGTCCTGACTTTC.

The chain is built from TRBV19 and TRBJ1-4; D remains unclear. V gave up 4 bases and J gave up 5 bases, with 8 bases separating them. In germline, CDR1 is LNHDA, CDR2 SQIVND (reference sequence). The CDR3 length is 13 residues. The CDR3 region is CASSKVLNEKLFF. In DNA form, the CDR3 reads TGTGCCAGTAGTAAAGTCCTCAATGAAAAACTGTTTTTT.

This chain links TRBV6-1 with TRBJ1-1; D remains ambiguous. V lost 5 bases and J lost 5, with 6 bases in between. From germline, CDR1 is MNHNS and CDR2 SASEGT. CDR3 size: 11 residues. CDR3 nucleotides: TGTGCCAGCAGTTCCGTGACTGAAGCTTTCTTT. Protein sequence: CASSSVTEAFF.

This clone was seen a single time. The J gene is TRBJ2-6, the V gene TRBV28, with no clear D. The CDR3 is 15 residues long. Trimming took off 7 bases at V and 0 bases at J, with 10 bases between the two ends. In germline, CDR1 is MDHEN, CDR2 SYDVKM. Written as DNA, the CDR3 is TGTGCCAGCAACCTGAAGGCCTCTGGGGCCAACGTCCTGACTTTC. The encoded protein is CASNLKASGANVLTF.

This rearrangement joins TRBV18 to TRBJ2-1; 9 nucleotides agree with TRBD1. Looked up from germline, CDR1 is KGHSH and CDR2 is LQKENI. With V trimmed by 0 bases and J by 7 bases, 10 bases remained unmatched. The CDR3 extends over 17 amino acids. In nucleotides, the CDR3 is TGTGCCAGCTCACCACCGTCTGGGGGACAGGGCGGTAATGAGCAGTTCTTC. Encoded protein: CASSPPSGGQGGNEQFF.

This chain uses TRBV19 with TRBJ2-7, with D perhaps matching TRBD2 (6 bases). V was clipped by 4 bases and J by 4 bases, with 14 bases between them. This CDR3 is built from 14 residues. Germline values: CDR1 LNHDA, CDR2 SQIVND (reference sequence). CDR3 nucleotides: TGTGCCAGTAGTAACCCGGGACTGATATACGAGCAGTACTTC. Translated, it gives CASSNPGLIYEQYF.

V usage is TRBV15 and J usage is TRBJ2-2, with TRBD2 as a possible D gene (6 bases). Trimming removed 4 bases from V and 8 bases from J, with 17 bases in between. The CDR3 extends over 15 amino acids. CDR1 LNHNV and CDR2 YYDKDF come from the germline V gene (reference sequence). CDR3 sequence: CATSKEAGLRGELFF. Written as DNA, the CDR3 is TGTGCCACCAGCAAAGAGGCGGGACTTCGGGGGGAGCTGTTTTTT.

This chain joins TRBV28 and TRBJ1-1; 9 nucleotides line up with TRBD1. V gave up 6 bases and J gave up 4 bases; unmatched junction bases: 9. CDR1 and CDR2 (germline): MDHEN, SYDVKM. The CDR3 consists of 15 residues. The CDR3 spells CASRPTGGSITEAFF. CDR3 in DNA: TGTGCCAGCAGGCCGACAGGGGGTTCGATCACTGAAGCTTTCTTT. The full variable domain, completed using reference TRBV28 and TRBJ1-1, is DVKVTQSSRYLVKRTGEKVFLECVQDMDHENMFWYRQDPGLGLRLIYFSYDVKMKEKGDIPEGYSVSREKKERFSLILESASTNQTSMYLCASRPTGGSITEAFFGQGTRLTVV.

CDR3 coding DNA: TGCGCCAGCAGTGGTCTCAATCAGCCCCAGCATTTT. This encodes CASSGLNQPQHF. The chain employs TRBV10-2 and TRBJ1-5; D is unresolved. This CDR3 is 12 amino acids long. The germline V and J ends were trimmed by 4 bases and 3 bases, with 4 bases remaining between them. In germline, CDR1 is WSHSY, CDR2 SAAADI.

The chain recombines TRBV19 with TRBJ1-2, with D tentatively TRBD1 (5 bases). The CDR3 has 15 amino acids. V lost 0 bases and J lost 7, with 15 bases in between. The germline gives CDR1 LNHDA, CDR2 SQIVND (reference sequence). The DNA for the CDR3 is TGTGCCAGTAGTATAGAAGGTCTGCAGGGACGTGGCTACACCTTC. Residues: CASSIEGLQGRGYTF.

The chain recombines TRBV21-1 with TRBJ2-7; the D call TRBD2 from the table was never checked on the DNA. TRBV21-1 constitutes a pseudogene. The CDR3 has 15 amino acids. The CDR3 nucleotides are TGTGCCAGCAGCAATCTACTAGCGAGAATATACGAGCAGTACTTC. Translation gives CASSNLLARIYEQYF.

The chain combines TRBV28 with TRBJ2-7; unclear D gene. Germline CDR1 MDHEN, CDR2 SYDVKM. V was clipped by 7 bases and J by 0 bases, with 13 bases between them. CDR3 size: 14 residues. The CDR3 sequence: CASTGTTSSYEQYF. Written as DNA, the CDR3 is TGTGCCAGCACAGGAACGACGAGCTCCTACGAGCAGTACTTC. Full variable domain (outside the CDR3, taken from reference TRBV28 and TRBJ2-7): DVKVTQSSRYLVKRTGEKVFLECVQDMDHENMFWYRQDPGLGLRLIYFSYDVKMKEKGDIPEGYSVSREKKERFSLILESASTNQTSMYLCASTGTTSSYEQYFGPGTRLTVT.

The V and J genes are TRBV6-6 and TRBJ2-2; D possibly uses TRBD1 or TRBD2 (5 bases each). CDR1 and CDR2 from the germline V gene are MNHNY and SVGAGI (reference sequence). Trimming left V 0 bases short and J 6 bases short, with 14 bases between. The CDR3 loop spans 16 amino acids. CDR3 sequence: CASSYSRGEGSGELFF. The CDR3 bases are TGTGCCAGCAGTTACTCGAGGGGCGAGGGTTCCGGGGAGCTGTTTTTT.

This clone was seen once. The CDR3 DNA is TGTGCCAGTAGGGGTGAGGACAGGGGCCTGGGGAAGCCCCAGCATTTT. Translation: CASRGEDRGLGKPQHF. This chain links TRBV19 with TRBJ1-5; 9 bases line up with TRBD1. This CDR3 contains 16 residues. V shed 6 bases, J shed 8 bases, and the junction held 14 bases outside the gene matches. Germline CDR1 LNHDA, CDR2 SQIVND (reference sequence).

The genes are TRBV9 and TRBJ1-4; D is unclear. The CDR3 contains 11 residues. Deletions cut 4 bases from V and 8 bases from J, with 6 bases between. The germline CDR1 and CDR2 sequences are SGDLS and YYNGEE. CDR3 in DNA: TGTGCCAGCAGCAACGGCGAAAAACTGTTTTTT. Encoded protein: CASSNGEKLFF.

The V and J genes are TRBV5-1 and TRBJ1-1, with a possible D match to TRBD1 (6 bases). Germline assignment: CDR1 SGHRS and CDR2 YFSETQ. Trimming left V 5 bases short and J 0 bases short, with 8 bases between. The CDR3 runs to 13 residues. The CDR3 DNA sequence: TGCGCCAGCAGTGGACAGCTGAACACTGAAGCTTTCTTT. This encodes CASSGQLNTEAFF.

This clone occurred a few times. The CDR3 protein is CASSQGLVSGNTIYF. The DNA for the CDR3 is TGTGCCAGCAGCCAAGGGTTAGTCTCTGGAAACACCATATATTTT. The V and J genes are TRBV4-2 and TRBJ1-3; the D is unclear. The CDR3 totals 15 residues. V gave up 1 base and J gave up 0 bases, with 7 bases separating them. Per the germline V gene, CDR1 is LGHNA and CDR2 is YNFKEQ.

The chain combines TRBV7-8 with TRBJ2-1, with TRBD1 matching 7 bases. Germline V CDR1 and CDR2: SGHVS, FQNEAQ. The CDR3 length is 16 residues. V dropped 4 bases and J dropped 2; count of bases not matched to a gene: 8. CDR3 bases: TGTGCCAGCAGCTCCCGGACAGGAGAAACCTACAATGAGCAGTTCTTC. Amino acids: CASSSRTGETYNEQFF.